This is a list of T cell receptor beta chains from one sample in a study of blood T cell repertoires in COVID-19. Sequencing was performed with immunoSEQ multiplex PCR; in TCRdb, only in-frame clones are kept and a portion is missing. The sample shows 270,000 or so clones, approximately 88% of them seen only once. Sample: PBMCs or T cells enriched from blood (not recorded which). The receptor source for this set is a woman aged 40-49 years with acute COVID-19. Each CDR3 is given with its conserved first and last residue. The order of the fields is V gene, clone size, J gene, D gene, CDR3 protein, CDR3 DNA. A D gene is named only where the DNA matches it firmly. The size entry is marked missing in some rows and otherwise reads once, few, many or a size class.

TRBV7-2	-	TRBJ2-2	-	CASSLSREIGELFF	TGTGCCAGCAGCTTATCCAGGGAAATCGGGGAGCTGTTTTTT
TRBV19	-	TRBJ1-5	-	CASSIQGSQPQHF	TGTGCCAGTAGTATACAGGGTAGTCAGCCCCAGCATTTT
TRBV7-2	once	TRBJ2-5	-	CASSLGLSRTQYF	TGTGCCAGCAGCTTAGGACTTAGCCGGACCCAGTACTTC
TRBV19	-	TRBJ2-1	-	CASSIYGQGSPYGQFF	TGTGCCAGTAGTATTTACGGGCAGGGGAGCCCCTATGGGCAGTTCTTC
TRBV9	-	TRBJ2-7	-	CASSVGSARDYEQYF	TGTGCCAGCAGCGTAGGCTCGGCCAGGGATTACGAGCAGTACTTC
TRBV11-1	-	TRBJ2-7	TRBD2	CASTPRLAGPYEQYF	TGTGCCAGCACCCCGAGGCTAGCGGGTCCCTACGAGCAGTACTTC
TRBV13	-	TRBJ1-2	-	CASSLNYGYTF	TGTGCCAGCAGCCTGAACTATGGCTACACCTTC
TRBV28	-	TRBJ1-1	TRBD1	CASSETGGPMNTEAFF	TGTGCCAGCAGTGAAACAGGGGGTCCGATGAACACTGAAGCTTTCTTT
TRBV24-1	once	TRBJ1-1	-	CATSDLDSGGAFF	TGTGCCACCAGTGATTTGGACAGCGGGGGAGCTTTCTTT
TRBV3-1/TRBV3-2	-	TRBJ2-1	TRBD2	CASSQETSGVNNEQFF	TGTGCCAGCAGCCAGGAAACTAGCGGGGTCAACAATGAGCAGTTCTTC
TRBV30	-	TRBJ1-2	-	CAWSFYPNYGYTF	TGTGCCTGGAGTTTCTACCCAAACTATGGCTACACCTTC
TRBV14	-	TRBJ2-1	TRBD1	CASSQARPDRGLYNEQFF	TGTGCCAGCAGCCAAGCCAGACCGGACAGGGGACTCTACAATGAGCAGTTCTTC
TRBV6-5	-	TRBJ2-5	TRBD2	CASRRTSGRVETQYF	TGTGCCAGCAGACGGACTAGCGGGAGGGTCGAGACCCAGTACTTC
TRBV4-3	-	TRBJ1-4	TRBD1	CASSQVLGGHEKLFF	TGCGCCAGCAGCCAAGTGTTAGGGGGCCATGAAAAACTGTTTTTT
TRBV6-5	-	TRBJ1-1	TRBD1	CASSWRGLTEAFF	TGTGCCAGCAGTTGGAGGGGGCTGACTGAAGCTTTCTTT
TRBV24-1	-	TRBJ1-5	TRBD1	CATSDPGQGAGQPQHF	TGTGCCACCAGTGACCCGGGACAGGGGGCGGGGCAGCCCCAGCATTTT
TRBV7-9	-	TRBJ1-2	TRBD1	CASSPTGHYGYTF	TGTGCCAGCAGCCCGACAGGGCACTATGGCTACACCTTC
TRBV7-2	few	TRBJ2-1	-	CASSFSSNNEQFF	TGTGCCAGCAGCTTCTCTAGCAACAATGAGCAGTTCTTC
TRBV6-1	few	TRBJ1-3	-	CASSDINRSGNTIYF	TGTGCCAGCAGTGATATAAACAGGTCTGGAAACACCATATATTTT
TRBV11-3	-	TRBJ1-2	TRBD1	CASSRKTGGIGYGYTF	TGTGCCAGCAGCCGAAAAACAGGGGGAATTGGGTATGGCTACACCTTC
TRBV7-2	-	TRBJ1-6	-	CASSSNGYSSYNSPLHF	TGTGCCAGCAGCTCAAACGGTTACAGCTCCTATAATTCACCCCTCCACTTT
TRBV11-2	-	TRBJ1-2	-	CASSPQGTFGHRGYTF	TGTGCCAGCAGCCCCCAGGGGACATTTGGGCATCGTGGCTACACCTTC
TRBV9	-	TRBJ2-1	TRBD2	CASSVAGESYNEQFF	TGTGCCAGCAGCGTGGCGGGAGAATCCTACAATGAGCAGTTCTTC
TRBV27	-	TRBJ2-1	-	CASSLSAGGWNNEQFF	TGTGCCAGCAGTTTATCGGCCGGGGGTTGGAACAATGAGCAGTTCTTC
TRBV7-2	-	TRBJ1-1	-	CASSQSRGGTEAFF	TGTGCCAGCAGCCAATCTCGGGGGGGGACTGAAGCTTTCTTT
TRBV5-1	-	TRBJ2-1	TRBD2	CASSSTSTSGMVTEQFF	TGCGCCAGCAGCTCGACATCGACTAGCGGGATGGTTACTGAGCAGTTCTTC
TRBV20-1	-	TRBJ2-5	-	CSASETGNKRTQYF	TGCAGTGCTAGTGAAACAGGAAACAAGAGAACCCAGTACTTC
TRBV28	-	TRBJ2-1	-	CASSQGGSVSYNEQFF	TGTGCCAGCAGTCAAGGGGGTTCTGTTTCCTACAATGAGCAGTTCTTC
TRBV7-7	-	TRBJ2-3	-	CASSLSGSTDTQYF	TGTGCTAGCAGCTTAAGCGGATCCACAGATACGCAGTATTTT
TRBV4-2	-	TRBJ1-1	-	CASSQEFLSLEKAFF	TGTGCCAGCAGCCAAGAGTTTCTTAGCTTAGAGAAAGCTTTCTTT
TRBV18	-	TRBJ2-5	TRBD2	CASSPPRTSGRASITAQETQYF	TGTGCCAGCTCACCACCTAGGACTAGCGGGAGGGCCTCTATAACGGCACAAGAGACCCAGTACTTC
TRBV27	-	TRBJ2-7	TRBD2	CASRALAGGYEQYF	TGTGCCAGCAGAGCACTAGCGGGAGGCTACGAGCAGTACTTC
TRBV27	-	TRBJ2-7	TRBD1	CASSKPLGQGANEQYF	TGTGCCAGCAGTAAACCTTTAGGACAGGGGGCTAACGAGCAGTACTTC
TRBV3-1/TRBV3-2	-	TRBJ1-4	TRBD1	CASSPWTGDEKLFF	TGTGCCAGCAGCCCCTGGACAGGGGATGAAAAACTGTTTTTT
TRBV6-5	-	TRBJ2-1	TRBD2	CASRVLAGVGEQFF	TGTGCCAGCAGGGTTCTAGCGGGAGTTGGGGAGCAGTTCTTC
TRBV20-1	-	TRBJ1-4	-	CSAYRVGVFF	TGCAGTGCATACAGGGTTGGGGTGTTTTTT
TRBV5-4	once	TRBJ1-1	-	CASSLSIGNTEAFF	TGTGCCAGCAGCCTGAGCATTGGGAACACTGAAGCTTTCTTT
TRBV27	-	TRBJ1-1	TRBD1	CASSLQGGRNEAFF	TGTGCCAGCAGCCTACAGGGGGGGAGGAATGAAGCTTTCTTT
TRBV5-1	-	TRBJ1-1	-	CASSLARWATEAFF	TGCGCCAGCAGCTTGGCCCGATGGGCGACTGAAGCTTTCTTT
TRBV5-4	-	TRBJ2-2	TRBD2	CASSTRTSGKDPGELFF	TGTGCCAGCAGCACCCGGACTAGCGGGAAGGACCCCGGGGAGCTGTTTTTT
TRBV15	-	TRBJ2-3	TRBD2	CATSRDIRAGGGDTQYF	TGTGCCACCAGCAGAGATATTCGGGCGGGAGGCGGTGATACGCAGTATTTT
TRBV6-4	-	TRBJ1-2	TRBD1	CASRTDRERGYTF	TGTGCCAGCAGAACCGACAGGGAGCGTGGCTACACCTTC
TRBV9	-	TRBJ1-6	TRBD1	CASSGTGGADMYNSPLHF	TGTGCCAGCAGCGGGACAGGGGGCGCGGACATGTATAATTCACCCCTCCACTTT
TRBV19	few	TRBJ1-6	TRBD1	CAARTGGGSPLHF	TGTGCCGCCAGGACAGGGGGAGGTTCACCCCTCCACTTT
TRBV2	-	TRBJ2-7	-	CASSSRAYEQYF	TGTGCCAGCAGCTCCAGGGCCTACGAGCAGTACTTC
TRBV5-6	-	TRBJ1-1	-	CASSFREDTEAFF	TGTGCCAGCAGCTTCCGGGAGGACACTGAAGCTTTCTTT
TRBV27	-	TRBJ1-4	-	CASSLLSGVELFF	TGTGCCAGCAGTTTACTTAGCGGGGTTGAACTGTTTTTT
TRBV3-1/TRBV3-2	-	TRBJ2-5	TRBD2	CASSQNSGSETQYF	TGTGCCAGCAGCCAAAATAGCGGGAGCGAGACCCAGTACTTC
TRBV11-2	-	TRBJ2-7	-	CASSLELAGKAYEQYF	TGTGCCAGCAGCTTAGAGCTGGCGGGAAAAGCCTACGAGCAGTACTTC
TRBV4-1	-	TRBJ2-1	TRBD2	CASSPLGTSGSEQFF	TGCGCCAGCAGCCCCCTTGGGACTAGCGGGAGTGAGCAGTTCTTC
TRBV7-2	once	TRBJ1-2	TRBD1	CASSSTGTGHYGYTF	TGTGCCAGCAGCTCGACCGGGACAGGGCACTATGGCTACACCTTC
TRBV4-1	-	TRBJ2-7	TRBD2	CASSQETSGSYEQYF	TGCGCCAGCAGCCAGGAGACTAGCGGGAGTTACGAGCAGTACTTC
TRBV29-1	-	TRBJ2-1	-	CSVVRLAGNEQFF	TGCAGCGTTGTTAGGCTAGCAGGCAATGAGCAGTTCTTC
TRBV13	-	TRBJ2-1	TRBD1	CASSLEWTGANEQFF	TGTGCCAGCAGCTTAGAGTGGACAGGGGCCAATGAGCAGTTCTTC